This T cell receptor (beta chain) was obtained from a study of blood T cells in healthy people across ages. Regarding the study as a whole: When set beside aged donors, long-lived donors presented more naive CD4+ cells and higher diversity.

Only a few counts were recorded for this clonotype. Its specificity is unknown. The second PCR ran roughly 6 to 11 cycles with a sample-barcoded 5' primer and J-beta primers. Each cDNA molecule was tagged by a template-switch adaptor with 12 random nucleotides. All samples gave at least 2.5 million CDR3-containing paired-end reads. One entry per CDR3 protein results from TCRdb running MiXCR on the 5' RACE reads. The sample records about 1.8 million distinct CDR3 sequences, 40% to 55% being singletons. The germline gives CDR1 LNHNV, CDR2 YYDKDF (reference sequence). V was pared by 0 bases and J by 5 bases, with 7 bases of the junction left unmatched. The CDR3 covers 16 residues.

The TCR was taken from a woman aged 40-49 years in good health. Sample: blood. The rearrangement links TRBV15 to TRBJ2-7, with 10 nucleotides matching TRBD1. The CDR3 nucleotides are TGTGCCACCAGCAGAGATTTGGCCGGGACAGGGGACGAGCAGTACTTC. This codes for CATSRDLAGTGDEQYF.